This TCR beta chain was documented in a study of metastatic and nonmetastatic thyroid tumors. This CDR3 region has 15 residues. V lost 4 bases, J lost 2 bases, and 16 bases lay in between. Germline CDR1 is SGHDT and CDR2 is YYEEEE. All patients were untreated before thyroid surgery. TCRdb reassembled clones from the PCR reads with MiXCR. Here the sample spans over 20,000 clones, approximately 31% being singletons. What was sequenced was blood. V usage is TRBV5-6 and J usage is TRBJ2-7, with D tentatively TRBD1 (6 bases). The sequence was obtained from a female donor with papillary thyroid cancer or a benign thyroid nodule (not recorded which). Some clones in this sample may be carry-over from other donors' samples. The CDR3 spells CASSPRTVIAYEQYF. The CDR3, as DNA: TGTGCCAGCAGCCCACGGACAGTCATAGCCTACGAGCAGTACTTC.